Shown below are 23 T cell receptor beta chains from a single sample sequenced in a study of blood T cell repertoires in COVID-19. Sequenced by immunoSEQ multiplex PCR; TCRdb stores in-frame clones only, minus some. The sample contains 160,000 or so clones, approximately 84% of which appear only once. The sequencing input was PBMCs or T cells enriched from blood (not recorded which). Every receptor here comes from a woman aged 40 to 50 with acute COVID-19.

There are a few counts of this clone. Relative to the germline gene, one junction end is altered; a read error may explain this. The rearrangement uses TRBV19 and TRBJ2-7; 9 nucleotides align to TRBD2. Germline V gene lookup returns CDR1 LNHDA and CDR2 SQIVND (reference sequence). The length of the CDR3 is 13 residues. CDR3 DNA sequence: TGTGCCAGTAGTCCGACGAGACTAGCGGAGCTGTACTTC. The encoded protein is CASSPTRLAELYF.

The CDR3 region has the DNA TGTGCCAGCAGCCAAGATAGAGGCGTTGGAGGCTACACCTTC. Protein: CASSQDRGVGGYTF. This chain uses TRBV4-2 with TRBJ1-2; no clear D gene. CDR1 LGHNA and CDR2 YNFKEQ come from the germline V gene. V was pared by 0 bases and J by 8 bases, with 13 bases between. This CDR3 contains 14 residues.

Here the CDR3 DNA reads TGTGCCAGATCGGCAGGGAACACCGGGGAGCTGTTTTTT. Its protein is CARSAGNTGELFF. The V gene is TRBV2, the J gene TRBJ2-2; D gene unclear. Per germline, CDR1 SNHLY and CDR2 FYNNEI. This CDR3 contains 13 residues. With 9 bases removed from V and 1 base from J, the gap between germline ends came to 9 bases.

This clone was counted a few times. The chain couples TRBV18 to TRBJ2-2; no reliable D call. From germline, CDR1 is KGHSH and CDR2 LQKENI. The CDR3 is 17 amino acids. V was shortened by 0 bases and J by 1 base, with 12 bases between the two germline ends. In DNA, the CDR3 is TGTGCCAGCTCACCACCCGCAGGCTTCATGAACACCGGGGAGCTGTTTTTT. Amino acids: CASSPPAGFMNTGELFF.

V usage is TRBV19 and J usage is TRBJ1-2, with D perhaps matching TRBD1 (6 bases). The CDR3 totals 13 residues. Germline values: CDR1 LNHDA, CDR2 SQIVND (reference sequence). Deletions cut 6 bases from V and 4 bases from J, with 12 bases between. CDR3 coding DNA: TGTGCCAGTAGGGGGAAGGGGGTCTATGGCTACACCTTC. Translating it yields CASRGKGVYGYTF.

V and J are TRBV19 and TRBJ1-1; 8 bases agree with TRBD1. After removal of 10 bases from V and 4 bases from J, the junction contained 14 bases not matched to a gene. Per germline, CDR1 LNHDA and CDR2 SQIVND (reference sequence). This CDR3 has 15 amino acids. The CDR3 here is CATNQGTGETTEAFF. CDR3 in DNA: TGTGCCACCAACCAGGGGACAGGAGAGACCACTGAAGCTTTCTTT.

The chain recombines TRBV30 with TRBJ1-6; a weak D match, TRBD1 (5 bases). Trimming shortened V by 3 bases and J by 7 bases, and 10 bases separated the two germline ends. CDR1 and CDR2 (germline): GTSNPN, SVGIG (reference sequence). The CDR3 is made up of 13 amino acids. The CDR3 loop is CAWRTRQNSPLHF. CDR3 DNA: TGTGCCTGGAGGACAAGACAGAATTCACCCCTCCACTTT. The variable domain in full, completed from reference TRBV30 and TRBJ1-6, reads SQTIHQWPATLVQPVGSPLSLECTVEGTSNPNLYWYRQAAGRGLQLLFYSVGIGQISSEVPQNLSASRPQDRQFILSSKKLLLSDSGFYLCAWRTRQNSPLHFGNGTRLTVT.

The chain joins TRBV20-1 to TRBJ1-1; 7 positions agree with TRBD1. The CDR3 runs 14 residues. Germline assignment: CDR1 DFQATT and CDR2 SNEGSKA (reference sequence). V was clipped by 3 bases and J by 7 bases; unmatched bases: 11. The CDR3 sequence: CSASWAGGTYEAFF. The CDR3, as DNA: TGCAGTGCTAGTTGGGCAGGGGGAACATATGAAGCTTTCTTT.

The CDR3 DNA reads TGTGCCAGCAGCTCACCGGTGGGGGGTGCTGAAGCTTTCTTT. Translation gives CASSSPVGGAEAFF. The V and J genes are TRBV11-2 and TRBJ1-1; D perhaps matches TRBD1 (5 bases). V lost 4 bases to trimming and J lost 6 bases, with 15 bases between them. The germline V gene has CDR1 SGHAT and CDR2 FQNNGV. This CDR3 is 14 amino acids long.

This clone was observed a few times. The genes are TRBV6-5 and TRBJ2-3; D is possibly TRBD2 (5 bases). Germline V CDR1 and CDR2: MNHEY, SVGAGI. Trimming removed 6 bases at V and 2 bases at J, with 15 bases between. The CDR3 spans 15 residues. The DNA of the CDR3 is TGTGCCAGCAGACCGAGGACTGGATTCACAGATACGCAGTATTTT. The encoded protein is CASRPRTGFTDTQYF.

This chain links TRBV23-1 with TRBJ2-3, with D tentatively TRBD2 (6 bases). TRBV23-1 falls under the ORF class, with uncertain function. The CDR3 has 21 residues. Trimming took off 0 bases at V and 5 bases at J, with 30 bases between the two ends. CDR3 in amino acids: CASSQSEPRRPLDLRGDTQYF. The CDR3 DNA sequence: TGCGCCAGCAGTCAATCCGAGCCGCGCAGACCCCTGGATCTGCGGGGAGATACGCAGTATTTT.

The chain links TRBV5-1 to TRBJ1-5, with 7 bases that match TRBD1. From germline, CDR1 is SGHRS and CDR2 YFSETQ. The V gene end was trimmed by 6 bases and the J gene end by 0 bases; junction bases not matched to a gene: 3. The CDR3 runs 14 residues. The CDR3 region is CASTTGNSNQPQHF. The CDR3 region has the DNA TGCGCCAGCACGACAGGGAATAGCAATCAGCCCCAGCATTTT.

The rearrangement links TRBV7-6 to TRBJ2-3; 11 bases line up with TRBD2. V trimming: 6 bases; J trimming: 4 bases; junction bases outside the gene matches: 6. Germline V gene sequence: CDR1 SGHVS, CDR2 FNYEAQ. The CDR3 consists of 15 residues. The CDR3 protein is CASSRLAGGADTQYF. The CDR3 DNA reads as TGTGCCAGCAGTCGTCTAGCGGGAGGAGCAGATACGCAGTATTTT.

In its sample, this clone was seen a few times. J is TRBJ2-1 and V is TRBV9; unclear D gene. The CDR3 contains 15 residues. Trimming stripped 4 bases from V and 0 bases from J, with 11 bases between. The germline CDR1 and CDR2 sequences are SGDLS and YYNGEE. CDR3 in DNA: TGTGCCAGCAGCTTAATACAGAGCTCCTACAATGAGCAGTTCTTC. Its protein product is CASSLIQSSYNEQFF.

This sequence joins TRBV2 and TRBJ1-2; the D is unclear. The CDR3 totals 15 residues. V lost 8 bases and J lost 5, with 21 bases in between. Germline V gene lookup returns CDR1 SNHLY and CDR2 FYNNEI. CDR3 residues: CASAKEGGSGYGYTF. CDR3 coding DNA: TGTGCCAGCGCCAAAGAGGGCGGATCGGGATATGGCTACACCTTC. The entire variable domain, with the rest obtained from reference TRBV2 and TRBJ1-2, is as follows: EPEVTQTPSHQVTQMGQEVILRCVPISNHLYFYWYRQILGQKVEFLVSFYNNEISEKSEIFDDQFSVERPDGSNFTLKIRSTKLEDSAMYFCASAKEGGSGYGYTFGSGTRLTVV.

The chain joins TRBV19 to TRBJ2-1; D unclear. The CDR3 length is 14 residues. Germline V gives CDR1 LNHDA, CDR2 SQIVND (reference sequence). Trimming pared 2 bases from V and 4 bases from J, leaving 9 bases between. CDR3 DNA: TGTGCCAGTAGTATAAGTGGGCTGTACAATGAGCAGTTCTTC. Its protein product is CASSISGLYNEQFF.

The rearrangement links TRBV4-2 to TRBJ1-1; no clear D. V lost 1 base and J lost 11, with 17 bases in between. Germline V gene lookup returns CDR1 LGHNA and CDR2 YNFKEQ. CDR3 length equals 14 residues. The CDR3 loop is CASSQAIGDYLAFF. The CDR3 DNA is TGTGCCAGCAGCCAAGCAATCGGTGATTATCTGGCTTTCTTT.

V gene TRBV6-5 combines with J gene TRBJ2-7, with 11 bases identical to TRBD2. Germline CDR1 is MNHEY and CDR2 is SVGAGI. V lost 6 bases to trimming and J lost 3 bases; unmatched junction nucleotides: 7. The CDR3 consists of 15 residues. CDR3 nucleotide sequence: TGTGCCAGCAGAGTTACTAGCGGGAGAATCTACGAGCAGTACGTC. This encodes CASRVTSGRIYEQYV.

In its sample, this clone was seen once. The chain links TRBV4-1 to TRBJ1-3; 8 nucleotides align to TRBD1. There are 22 residues in the CDR3. Per the germline V gene, CDR1 is MGHRA and CDR2 is YSYEKL. With V trimmed by 0 bases and J by 0 bases, 19 bases remained unmatched. The CDR3 region has the DNA TGCGCCAGCAGCCAAGATGGATTAGGGACAGGAACAACCCCGAGCTCTGGAAACACCATATATTTT. The encoded protein is CASSQDGLGTGTTPSSGNTIYF.

The rearrangement joins TRBV30 to TRBJ2-1, with D tentatively TRBD2 (5 bases). The CDR3 is 14 amino acids. Germline V CDR1 and CDR2: GTSNPN, SVGIG (reference sequence). V dropped 2 bases and J dropped 6 bases, with 14 bases sitting between them. In DNA, the CDR3 is TGTGCCTGGAGTAACCTAGCTCGGGGCAATGAGCAGTTCTTC. Translation gives CAWSNLARGNEQFF.

The V call is TRBV10-2, the J call TRBJ2-3; 8 bases fit TRBD1. CDR1 WSHSY and CDR2 SAAADI come from the germline V gene. The CDR3 runs 14 residues. V lost 6 bases to trimming and J lost 8 bases; unmatched junction nucleotides: 10. In nucleotides, the CDR3 is TGCGCCAGCAGATACGGACAGGGACAAGTTACGCAGTATTTT. Translating it yields CASRYGQGQVTQYF.

The chain is built from TRBV6-1 and TRBJ2-7; 11 bases align to TRBD2. J lost 6 bases, V lost 2 bases, and 9 bases had no gene match. CDR1 MNHNS and CDR2 SASEGT come from the germline V gene. The length of the CDR3 is 16 residues. The CDR3 bases are TGTGCCAGCAGTGAACAAAGGTCTAGCGGGAGGAGCGAGCAGTACTTC. Translating gives CASSEQRSSGRSEQYF.

The CDR3 loop is CASRRIAGVDEQFF. The CDR3 DNA sequence: TGTGCCAGCAGGCGAATAGCGGGAGTCGATGAGCAGTTCTTC. This chain joins TRBV27 and TRBJ2-1, with 9 bases aligning to TRBD2. V was clipped by 6 bases and J by 8 bases; unmatched bases: 8. Germline V gene lookup returns CDR1 MNHEY and CDR2 SMNVEV (reference sequence). The CDR3 has 14 residues.